The 15 T cell receptor beta chains given below trace back to one sample, sequenced in a study of shared T cell receptors in the human thymus. The table came from immunoSEQ multiplex PCR; TCRdb's copy has only in-frame clones and leaves some out. The table shows roughly 700,000 clones, with 88% occurring only once. These data also formed part of another study, on human thymus T cells.

Sequencing was performed on thymocytes. The receptors here all came from a boy in the first two years of life with a congenital heart defect.

The V gene is TRBV7-9, the J gene TRBJ2-2, with D tentatively TRBD1 (5 bases). This CDR3 is built from 16 residues. In germline, CDR1 is SEHNR, CDR2 FQNEAQ (reference sequence). The V end was cut by 5 bases, the J end by 2 bases, with 15 bases between. CDR3 sequence reads: CASSPAVGPNTGELFF. The CDR3 DNA reads as TGTGCCAGCAGCCCTGCCGTGGGGCCTAACACCGGGGAGCTGTTTTTT.

This clone was seen a single time. The chain is built from TRBV29-1 and TRBJ2-7; D remains ambiguous. The CDR3 is made up of 12 amino acids. CDR1 is SQVTM, CDR2 ANQGSEA, per germline. Trimming left V 4 bases short and J 0 bases short, with 7 bases between. Here the CDR3 reads CSVVSGSYEQYF. CDR3 bases: TGCAGCGTTGTGTCGGGCTCCTACGAGCAGTACTTC.

This chain joins TRBV29-1 and TRBJ2-1, with TRBD1 as a possible D gene (5 bases). With 7 bases removed from V and 2 bases from J, the gap between germline ends came to 15 bases. CDR1 is SQVTM and CDR2 is ANQGSEA in the germline V gene. There are 14 residues in the CDR3. The CDR3 sequence is CSATPGLTYNEQFF. The CDR3 DNA reads TGCAGCGCCACCCCAGGGTTGACCTACAATGAGCAGTTCTTC.

This chain links TRBV25-1 with TRBJ2-1; 13 bases line up with TRBD2. The CDR3 is made up of 17 amino acids. Germline values: CDR1 MGHDK, CDR2 SYGVNS. The junction had 10 bases not matched to a gene; V was cut back by 7 bases and J by 4 bases. The CDR3 region has the DNA TGTGCCAGCACCCCGCAGGGGACTAGCGGGGCTTACAATGAGCAGTTCTTC. It encodes CASTPQGTSGAYNEQFF.

This rearrangement joins TRBV4-1 to TRBJ2-7; 7 bases are shared with TRBD2. V lost 2 bases and J lost 1; bases outside the gene matches: 5. This CDR3 spans 15 amino acids. Germline loops: CDR1 MGHRA, CDR2 YSYEKL. This chain's CDR3 is CASSQFCGRSYEQYF. CDR3 sequence (DNA): TGCGCCAGCAGCCAATTTTGCGGGAGATCCTACGAGCAGTACTTC.

This clone was seen a handful of times. The chain recombines TRBV19 with TRBJ1-1, with TRBD1 identical over 10 bases. CDR3 size: 13 residues. Germline lookup yields CDR1 LNHDA and CDR2 SQIVND (reference sequence). Trimming took 9 bases from V and 6 from J; bases not matched to a gene: 7. CDR3 nucleotide sequence: TGTGCCAGCAGACAGGGGGCTATTGCTGAAGCTTTCTTT. The encoded protein is CASRQGAIAEAFF.

This chain links TRBV5-6 with TRBJ1-3; D gene uncertain. The CDR3 covers 16 residues. V was cut by 2 bases and J by 7 bases, with 19 bases left in between. Germline CDR1 SGHDT, CDR2 YYEEEE. This CDR3 is CASSFSNSNTSNTIYF. The CDR3, as DNA: TGTGCCAGCAGCTTCAGTAACAGCAACACTAGCAACACCATATATTTT.

The chain has TRBV19 and TRBJ1-2; D is unresolved. This CDR3 has 12 amino acids. Germline V gene sequence: CDR1 LNHDA, CDR2 SQIVND (reference sequence). The germline V and J ends were trimmed by 6 bases and 3 bases, with 8 bases remaining between them. The CDR3 here is CASSPGDYGYTF. CDR3 nucleotide sequence: TGTGCCAGTAGCCCGGGAGACTATGGCTACACCTTC.

V and J are TRBV5-1 and TRBJ2-7, with 10 bases fitting TRBD2. V shed 0 bases, J shed 0 bases, and the junction held 3 bases outside the gene matches. CDR3 size: 16 residues. Germline values: CDR1 SGHRS, CDR2 YFSETQ. The CDR3 DNA sequence: TGCGCCAGCAGCTTGGGACTAGCGGGTCACTCCTACGAGCAGTACTTC. It translates to CASSLGLAGHSYEQYF.

The V gene is TRBV19, the J gene TRBJ2-1; D remains ambiguous. Between the trimmed V and J ends, which lost 1 base and 4 bases, there was a span of 14 bases. CDR1 LNHDA and CDR2 SQIVND come from the germline V gene (reference sequence). The CDR3 has 16 amino acids. CDR3 residues: CASSIAPPPTYNEQFF. In nucleotides, the CDR3 is TGTGCCAGTAGTATAGCTCCTCCACCTACGTACAATGAGCAGTTCTTC. The full variable domain, in which reference TRBV19 and TRBJ2-1 provide the parts outside the CDR3, is DGGITQSPKYLFRKEGQNVTLSCEQNLNHDAMYWYRQDPGQGLRLIYYSQIVNDFQKGDIAEGYSVSREKKESFPLTVTSAQKNPTAFYLCASSIAPPPTYNEQFFGPGTRLTVL.

The chain carries TRBV14 and TRBJ1-3, with D possibly TRBD1 on 6 matching bases. The CDR3 totals 18 residues. Trimming removed 0 bases from V and 5 bases from J, with 20 bases in between. Germline CDR1 and CDR2: SGHDN and FVKESK. The CDR3: CASSQDPQTGKARNTIYF. For the CDR3, the DNA is TGTGCCAGCAGCCAAGATCCCCAGACAGGAAAGGCTCGAAACACCATATATTTT.

The rearrangement links TRBV19 to TRBJ2-3; no definite D call. V lost 0 bases and J lost 2, with 18 bases in between. Germline CDR1 is LNHDA and CDR2 is SQIVND (reference sequence). CDR3 length equals 18 residues. The CDR3 sequence is CASSIDGPPDGFTDTQYF. The CDR3 coding sequence is TGTGCCAGTAGTATAGATGGGCCTCCCGATGGATTCACAGATACGCAGTATTTT.

This chain's CDR3 is CASSQVPKYNGELFF. The DNA of the CDR3 is TGTGCCAGCAGCCAAGTTCCCAAATACAACGGGGAGCTGTTTTTT. The chain has TRBV4-2 and TRBJ2-2; D unresolved. The CDR3 has 15 residues. Germline V gene lookup returns CDR1 LGHNA and CDR2 YNFKEQ. With 1 base removed from V and 7 bases from J, the gap between germline ends came to 13 bases.

This chain uses TRBV10-3 with TRBJ2-1; D is possibly TRBD2 (5 bases). CDR1 is ENHRY, CDR2 SYGVKD, per germline. Between the trimmed V and J ends, which lost 7 bases and 5 bases, there was a span of 9 bases. CDR3 size: 12 residues. The CDR3 reads CAIIGRDNEQFF. As DNA, the CDR3 is TGTGCCATCATAGGGCGGGACAATGAGCAGTTCTTC.

J is TRBJ2-1 and V is TRBV18; D possibly corresponds to TRBD2 (6 bases). The V gene's germline CDR1 is KGHSH and CDR2 LQKENI. V lost 0 bases to trimming and J lost 7 bases, with 16 bases between them. The CDR3 sequence is 16 residues long. The CDR3 loop is CASSPPRASALNEQFF. CDR3 coding DNA: TGTGCCAGCTCACCACCGAGGGCTAGCGCCTTGAATGAGCAGTTCTTC.